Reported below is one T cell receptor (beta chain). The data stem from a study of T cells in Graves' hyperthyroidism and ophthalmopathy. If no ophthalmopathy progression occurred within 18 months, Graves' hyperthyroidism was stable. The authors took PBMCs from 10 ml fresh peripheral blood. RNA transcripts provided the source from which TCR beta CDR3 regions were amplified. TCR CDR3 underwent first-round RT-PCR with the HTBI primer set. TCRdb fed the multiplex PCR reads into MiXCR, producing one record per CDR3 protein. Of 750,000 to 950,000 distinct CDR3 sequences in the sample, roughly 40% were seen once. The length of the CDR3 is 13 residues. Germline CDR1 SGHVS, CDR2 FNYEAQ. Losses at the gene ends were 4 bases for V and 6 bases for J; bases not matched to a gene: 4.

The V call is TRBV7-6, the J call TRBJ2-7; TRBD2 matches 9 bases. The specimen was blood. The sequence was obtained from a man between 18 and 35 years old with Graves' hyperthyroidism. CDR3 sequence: CASSSLAGSEQYF. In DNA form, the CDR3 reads TGTGCCAGCAGCTCCCTAGCGGGATCCGAGCAGTACTTC.